These 14 T cell receptor beta chains were all obtained from the same sample, sequenced in a study of CXCR3 chemokines and chemotherapy response in bladder cancer. TCRdb re-called the PCR reads through MiXCR, storing one row per CDR3 protein. This table holds around 8,800 distinct CDR3 sequences, approximately 22% found once. The sample was taken from a patient whose treatment included neoadjuvant chemotherapy. The receptors derive from a human donor with bladder cancer that did not respond to neoadjuvant chemotherapy.

This clonotype was seen at least ten times. The chain is built from TRBV20-1 and TRBJ2-3, with 9 bases identical to TRBD2. From germline, CDR1 is DFQATT and CDR2 SNEGSKA (reference sequence). CDR3 size: 17 residues. V was clipped by 6 bases and J by 0 bases; unmatched bases: 13. CDR3 in amino acids: CSAPKASGTTSTDTQYF. Here the CDR3 DNA reads TGCAGTGCCCCGAAGGCTAGCGGGACCACTAGCACAGATACGCAGTATTTT.

In this sample, this clonotype turned up many times. The rearrangement uses TRBV20-1 and TRBJ2-7; D is possibly TRBD2 (6 bases). In germline, CDR1 is DFQATT, CDR2 SNEGSKA (reference sequence). V was trimmed by 0 bases and J by 2 bases, leaving 14 bases between them. This CDR3 is 15 amino acids long. CDR3 DNA sequence: TGCAGTGCTAGAGATTACGGGGGTCCAACCTACGAGCAGTACTTC. Translating it yields CSARDYGGPTYEQYF.

The rearrangement joins TRBV10-3 to TRBJ2-5, with 7 bases lining up with TRBD2. This CDR3 has 17 amino acids. CDR1 is ENHRY and CDR2 is SYGVKD in the germline V gene. V lost 6 bases and J lost 1; bases outside the gene matches: 14. Here the CDR3 reads CAIRHPGGGVGQETQYF. In DNA form, the CDR3 reads TGTGCCATCAGGCACCCTGGGGGGGGTGTTGGCCAAGAGACCCAGTACTTC.

This clonotype was detected only a few times. The V gene is TRBV20-1, the J gene TRBJ2-5; tentative D call: TRBD2 (6 bases). From germline, CDR1 is DFQATT and CDR2 SNEGSKA (reference sequence). Trimming shortened V by 5 bases and J by 5 bases, and 9 bases separated the two germline ends. This CDR3 region has 11 residues. CDR3 region: CSALSGETQYF. The CDR3 DNA follows: TGCAGTGCTCTCAGCGGGGAGACCCAGTACTTC.

For this clonotype: Since a far larger clone is one base different, this is likely a read error. V is TRBV6-6 and J is TRBJ2-3, with D perhaps TRBD1 (5 bases). The V end lost 10 bases, the J end lost 9 bases, and 23 bases lay between the germline ends. The CDR3 length is 14 residues. Germline V CDR1 and CDR2: MNHNY, SVGAGI (reference sequence). The CDR3 DNA sequence: TGTGCCACCCGACAGACAGACAGTAAGGGGACGCAGTATTTT. This encodes CATRQTDSKGTQYF.

This clonotype was detected a few times. The gene calls are TRBV20-1 and TRBJ2-7; maybe TRBD1 (5 bases). There are 14 residues in the CDR3. V was cut by 5 bases and J by 3 bases, with 17 bases left in between. Germline V CDR1 and CDR2: DFQATT, SNEGSKA (reference sequence). CDR3 bases: TGCAGTGCTCCTCGAGACCCCAGGGTCTACGAGCAGTACTTC. Protein sequence: CSAPRDPRVYEQYF.

At least ten counts were recorded for this clonotype. V usage is TRBV20-1 and J usage is TRBJ2-3; 7 bases line up with TRBD2. V shed 3 bases and J 4 bases; nucleotides not matched to a gene: 10. The CDR3 has 15 amino acids. In germline, CDR1 is DFQATT, CDR2 SNEGSKA (reference sequence). In DNA, the CDR3 is TGCAGTGCTAGTCGCTCCGGGACTATATCAGATACGCAGTATTTT. Translating gives CSASRSGTISDTQYF.

The table lists this clonotype with many counts. V usage is TRBV6-5 and J usage is TRBJ1-2, with TRBD1 matching over 7 bases. Losses at the gene ends were 7 bases for V and 6 bases for J; bases not matched to a gene: 11. The germline V gene has CDR1 MNHEY and CDR2 SVGAGI. CDR3 size: 14 residues. CDR3 in DNA: TGTGCCAGCACCCAGGGGGGTCTAGGCCATGGCTACACCTTC. It codes for CASTQGGLGHGYTF.

This clonotype has at least ten counts. This CDR3 is CSAGSSGGAGGELFF. The CDR3 DNA reads TGCAGTGCGGGCTCTAGCGGGGGGGCCGGCGGGGAGCTGTTTTTT. This sequence joins TRBV20-1 and TRBJ2-2; TRBD2 matches 12 bases. CDR3 size: 15 residues. The germline CDR1 and CDR2 sequences are DFQATT and SNEGSKA (reference sequence). Germline trimming cut 6 bases from V and 7 bases from J; bases unmatched to any gene: 9.

This clonotype was found many times. This chain uses TRBV20-1 with TRBJ2-7; 12 bases fit TRBD2. Germline V gene data show CDR1 as DFQATT and CDR2 as SNEGSKA (reference sequence). CDR3 length: 12 amino acids. With 6 bases clipped from V and 6 bases from J, the junction kept 3 bases outside the gene matches. The chain's CDR3 is CSALAGGPEQYF. CDR3 nucleotide sequence: TGCAGTGCCCTAGCGGGGGGGCCCGAGCAGTACTTC.

This clonotype was seen ten or more times. The V and J genes are TRBV18 and TRBJ2-7, with TRBD1 identical over 9 bases. The CDR3 runs to 13 residues. V shed 6 bases and J 4 bases; nucleotides not matched to a gene: 4. Per the germline V gene, CDR1 is KGHSH and CDR2 is LQKENI. CDR3: CASSLGQGYEQYF. The CDR3 DNA follows: TGTGCCAGCTCCTTAGGACAGGGGTACGAGCAGTACTTC.

In the case of this clonotype: It is likely a read error: a sequence one base away is far more abundant. The V and J genes are TRBV6-1 and TRBJ1-5; 8 nucleotides align to TRBD1. With V trimmed by 7 bases and J by 6 bases, 17 bases remained unmatched. This CDR3 comprises 17 residues. Germline lookup yields CDR1 MNHNS and CDR2 SASEGT. The CDR3: CASNVTPGGYGIQPQHF. The DNA for the CDR3 is TGTGCCAGCAATGTGACCCCAGGGGGCTACGGCATTCAGCCCCAGCATTTT.

This chain links TRBV20-1 with TRBJ2-1; 11 positions match TRBD2. The CDR3 contains 15 residues. Germline loops: CDR1 DFQATT, CDR2 SNEGSKA (reference sequence). V shed 2 bases, J shed 6 bases, and the junction held 6 bases outside the gene matches. In DNA, the CDR3 is TGCAGTGCTAGATTGGGGACTAGCGGTGGCAATGAGCAGTTCTTC. Its protein is CSARLGTSGGNEQFF.

Ten or more counts support this clonotype. The chain carries TRBV5-4 and TRBJ1-4; no reliable D call. With 4 bases removed from V and 8 bases from J, the gap between germline ends came to 9 bases. The CDR3 length is 12 residues. Germline CDR1 SGHNT, CDR2 YYREEE (reference sequence). Here the CDR3 reads CASSDTREKLFF. For the CDR3, the DNA is TGTGCCAGCAGCGATACAAGAGAAAAACTGTTTTTT.